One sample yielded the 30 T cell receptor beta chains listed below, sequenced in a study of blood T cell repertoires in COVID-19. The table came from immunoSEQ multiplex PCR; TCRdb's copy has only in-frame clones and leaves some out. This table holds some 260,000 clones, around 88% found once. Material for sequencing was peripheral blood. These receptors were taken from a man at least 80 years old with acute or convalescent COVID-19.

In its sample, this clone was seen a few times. CDR3 bases: TGCGCCAGCAGCCAAGATCTTACAGGGTCCCAGCAGTACTTC. Amino acids: CASSQDLTGSQQYF. V usage is TRBV4-1 and J usage is TRBJ2-7; tentative D call: TRBD1 (6 bases). The V gene lost 0 bases and the J gene lost 8 bases, with 14 bases spanning the gap. The CDR3 covers 14 residues. Germline CDR1 MGHRA, CDR2 YSYEKL.

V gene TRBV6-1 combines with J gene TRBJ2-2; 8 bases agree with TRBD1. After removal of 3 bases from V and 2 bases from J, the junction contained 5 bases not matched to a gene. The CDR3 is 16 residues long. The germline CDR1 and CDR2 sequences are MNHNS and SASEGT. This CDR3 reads CASSDQGAINTGELFF. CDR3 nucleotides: TGTGCCAGCAGTGATCAGGGGGCTATTAACACCGGGGAGCTGTTTTTT.

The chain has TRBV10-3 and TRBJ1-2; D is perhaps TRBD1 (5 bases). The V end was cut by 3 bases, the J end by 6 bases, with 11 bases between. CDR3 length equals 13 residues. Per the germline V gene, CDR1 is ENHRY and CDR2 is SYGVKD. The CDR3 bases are TGTGCCATCAGTGACCCCAAGGGGAATGGCTACACCTTC. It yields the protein CAISDPKGNGYTF.

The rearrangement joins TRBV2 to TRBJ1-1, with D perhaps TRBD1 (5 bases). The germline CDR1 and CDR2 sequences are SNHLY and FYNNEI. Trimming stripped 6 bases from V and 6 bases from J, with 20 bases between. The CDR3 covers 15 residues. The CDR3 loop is CASSYSTARVSEAFF. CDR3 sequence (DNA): TGTGCCAGCAGCTACTCGACCGCCAGGGTGTCTGAAGCTTTCTTT.

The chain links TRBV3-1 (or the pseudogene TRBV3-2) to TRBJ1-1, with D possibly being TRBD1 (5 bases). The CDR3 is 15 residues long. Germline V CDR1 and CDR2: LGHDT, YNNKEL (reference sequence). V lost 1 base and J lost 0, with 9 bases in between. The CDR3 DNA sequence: TGTGCCAGCAGCCAAGGACAGCTCATGAACACTGAAGCTTTCTTT. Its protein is CASSQGQLMNTEAFF.

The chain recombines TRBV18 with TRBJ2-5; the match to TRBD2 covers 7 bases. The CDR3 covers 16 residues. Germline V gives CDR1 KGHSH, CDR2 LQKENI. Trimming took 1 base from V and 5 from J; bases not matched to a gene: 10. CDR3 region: CASSPQGGGSLETQYF. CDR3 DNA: TGTGCCAGCTCACCACAAGGTGGCGGGAGCTTGGAGACCCAGTACTTC.

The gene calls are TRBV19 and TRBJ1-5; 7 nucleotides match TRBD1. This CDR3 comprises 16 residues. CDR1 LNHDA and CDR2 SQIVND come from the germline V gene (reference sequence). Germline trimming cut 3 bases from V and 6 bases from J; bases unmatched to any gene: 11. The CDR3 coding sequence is TGTGCCAGTAGTATCCACAAACAGGGGCCGGGTCAGCCCCAGCATTTT. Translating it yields CASSIHKQGPGQPQHF.

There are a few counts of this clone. CDR3 protein: CASSFHLQGIVRSYEQYF. Written as DNA, the CDR3 is TGTGCCAGCAGTTTCCACCTACAGGGAATAGTAAGGTCCTACGAGCAGTACTTC. The rearrangement uses TRBV28 and TRBJ2-7, with a weak D call TRBD1 (6 bases). The CDR3 runs to 18 residues. V was trimmed by 3 bases and J by 1 base, leaving 22 bases between them. Germline CDR1 and CDR2: MDHEN and SYDVKM. Filled out from reference TRBV28 and TRBJ2-7, the complete variable domain reads DVKVTQSSRYLVKRTGEKVFLECVQDMDHENMFWYRQDPGLGLRLIYFSYDVKMKEKGDIPEGYSVSREKKERFSLILESASTNQTSMYLCASSFHLQGIVRSYEQYFGPGTRLTVT.

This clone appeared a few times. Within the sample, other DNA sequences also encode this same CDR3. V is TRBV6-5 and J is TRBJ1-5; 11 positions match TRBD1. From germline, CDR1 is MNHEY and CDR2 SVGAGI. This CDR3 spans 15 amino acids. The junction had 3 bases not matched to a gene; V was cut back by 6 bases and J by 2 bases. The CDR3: CASSPGQGGNQPQHF. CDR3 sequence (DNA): TGTGCCAGCAGCCCGGGACAGGGGGGCAATCAGCCCCAGCATTTT.

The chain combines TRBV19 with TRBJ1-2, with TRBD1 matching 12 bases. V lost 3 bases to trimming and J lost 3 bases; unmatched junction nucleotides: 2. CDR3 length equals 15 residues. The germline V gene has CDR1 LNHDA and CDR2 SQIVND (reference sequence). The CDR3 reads CASSMGTGGYYGYTF. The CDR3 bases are TGTGCCAGTAGTATGGGGACAGGGGGCTACTATGGCTACACCTTC.

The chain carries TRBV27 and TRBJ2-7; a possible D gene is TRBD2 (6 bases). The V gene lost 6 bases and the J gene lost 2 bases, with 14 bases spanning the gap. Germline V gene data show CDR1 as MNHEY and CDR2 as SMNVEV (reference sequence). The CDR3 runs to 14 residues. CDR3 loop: CASSPLGLTYEQYF. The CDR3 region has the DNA TGTGCCAGCAGCCCCTTGGGACTCACCTACGAGCAGTACTTC.

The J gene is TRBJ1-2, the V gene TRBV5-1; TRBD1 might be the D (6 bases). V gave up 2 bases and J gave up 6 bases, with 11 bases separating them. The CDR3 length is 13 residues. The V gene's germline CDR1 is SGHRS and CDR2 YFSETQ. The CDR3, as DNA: TGCGCCAGCAGCTTACAGGGAGAGGATGGCTACACCTTC. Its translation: CASSLQGEDGYTF.

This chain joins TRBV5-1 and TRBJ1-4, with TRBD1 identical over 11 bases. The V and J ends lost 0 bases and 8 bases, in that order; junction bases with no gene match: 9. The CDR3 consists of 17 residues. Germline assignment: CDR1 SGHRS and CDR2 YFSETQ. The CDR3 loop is CASSLGTGGAMREKLFF. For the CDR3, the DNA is TGCGCCAGCAGCTTGGGGACAGGGGGCGCGATGAGGGAAAAACTGTTTTTT.

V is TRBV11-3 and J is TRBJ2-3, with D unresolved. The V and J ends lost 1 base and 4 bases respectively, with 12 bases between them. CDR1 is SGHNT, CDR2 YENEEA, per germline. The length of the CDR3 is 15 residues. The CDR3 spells CASSLGFGGSDTQYF. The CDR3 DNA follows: TGTGCCAGCAGCTTAGGTTTTGGCGGTTCAGATACGCAGTATTTT. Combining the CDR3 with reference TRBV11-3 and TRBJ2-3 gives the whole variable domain EAGVVQSPRYKIIEKKQPVAFWCNPISGHNTLYWYLQNLGQGPELLIRYENEEAVDDSQLPKDRFSAERLKGVDSTLKIQPAELGDSAVYLCASSLGFGGSDTQYFGPGTRLTVL.

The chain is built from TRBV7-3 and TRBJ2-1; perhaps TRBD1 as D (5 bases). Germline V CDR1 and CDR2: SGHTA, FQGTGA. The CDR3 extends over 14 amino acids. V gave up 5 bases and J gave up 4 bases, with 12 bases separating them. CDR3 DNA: TGTGCCAGCAGCCCAACCGACAGATACAATGAGCAGTTCTTC. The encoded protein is CASSPTDRYNEQFF.

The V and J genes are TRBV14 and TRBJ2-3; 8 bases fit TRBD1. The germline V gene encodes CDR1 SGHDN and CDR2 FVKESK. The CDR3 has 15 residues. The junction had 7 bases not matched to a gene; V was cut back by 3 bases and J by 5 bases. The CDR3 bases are TGTGCCAGCAGCCAGCCGACAGGGGCTCGAGATACGCAGTATTTT. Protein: CASSQPTGARDTQYF.

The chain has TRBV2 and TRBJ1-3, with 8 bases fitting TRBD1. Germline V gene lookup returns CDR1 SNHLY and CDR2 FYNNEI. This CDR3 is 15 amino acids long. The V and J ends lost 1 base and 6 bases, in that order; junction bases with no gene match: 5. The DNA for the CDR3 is TGTGCCAGCAGTGAAGTGAGGACAGGGCTAAACACCATATATTTT. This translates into CASSEVRTGLNTIYF.

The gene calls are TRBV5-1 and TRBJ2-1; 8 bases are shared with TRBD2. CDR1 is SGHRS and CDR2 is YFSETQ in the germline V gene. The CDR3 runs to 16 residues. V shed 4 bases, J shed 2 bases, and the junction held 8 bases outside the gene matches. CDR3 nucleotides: TGCGCCAGCAGCAGCACCAGCGGGAGAGCCTACAATGAGCAGTTCTTC. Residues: CASSSTSGRAYNEQFF. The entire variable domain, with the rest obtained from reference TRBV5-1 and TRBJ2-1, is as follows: KAGVTQTPRYLIKTRGQQVTLSCSPISGHRSVSWYQQTPGQGLQFLFEYFSETQRNKGNFPGRFSGRQFSNSRSEMNVSTLELGDSALYLCASSSTSGRAYNEQFFGPGTRLTVL.

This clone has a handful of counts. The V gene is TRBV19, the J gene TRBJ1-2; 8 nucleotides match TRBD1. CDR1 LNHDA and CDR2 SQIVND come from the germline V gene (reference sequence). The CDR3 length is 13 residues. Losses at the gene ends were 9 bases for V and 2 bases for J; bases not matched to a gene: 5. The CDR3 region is CASQRDRNYGYTF. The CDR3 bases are TGTGCCAGCCAAAGGGACAGGAACTATGGCTACACCTTC.

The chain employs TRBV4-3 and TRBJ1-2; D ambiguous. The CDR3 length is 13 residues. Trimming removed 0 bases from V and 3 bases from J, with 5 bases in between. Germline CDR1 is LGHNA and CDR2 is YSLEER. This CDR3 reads CASSQDRHYGYTF. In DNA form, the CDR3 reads TGCGCCAGCAGCCAAGACAGGCACTATGGCTACACCTTC.

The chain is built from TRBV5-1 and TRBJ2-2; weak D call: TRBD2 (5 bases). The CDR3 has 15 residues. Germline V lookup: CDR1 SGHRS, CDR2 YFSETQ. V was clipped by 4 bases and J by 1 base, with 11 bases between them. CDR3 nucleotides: TGCGCCAGCAGCAAGGACTCGATGAACACCGGGGAGCTGTTTTTT. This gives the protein CASSKDSMNTGELFF.

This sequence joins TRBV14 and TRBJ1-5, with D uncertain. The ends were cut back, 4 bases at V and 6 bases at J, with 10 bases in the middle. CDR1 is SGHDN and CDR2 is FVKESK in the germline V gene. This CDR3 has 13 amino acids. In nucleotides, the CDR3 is TGTGCCAGCAGCCTGACTGGCAGTCAGCCCCAGCATTTT. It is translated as CASSLTGSQPQHF.

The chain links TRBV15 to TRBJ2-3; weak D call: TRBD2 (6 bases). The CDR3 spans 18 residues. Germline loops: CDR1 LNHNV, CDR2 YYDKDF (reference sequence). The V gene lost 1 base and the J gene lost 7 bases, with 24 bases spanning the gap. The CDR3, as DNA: TGTGCCACCAGCAGAGGACAATCGGGAGCCCCCAAATCGTATACGCAGTATTTT. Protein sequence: CATSRGQSGAPKSYTQYF.

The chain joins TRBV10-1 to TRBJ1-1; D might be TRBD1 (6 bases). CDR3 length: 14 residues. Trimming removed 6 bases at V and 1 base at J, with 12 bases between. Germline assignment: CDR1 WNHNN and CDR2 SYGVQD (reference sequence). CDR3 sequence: CASRRGHWNTEAFF. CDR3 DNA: TGCGCCAGCAGGAGGGGACACTGGAACACTGAAGCTTTCTTT.

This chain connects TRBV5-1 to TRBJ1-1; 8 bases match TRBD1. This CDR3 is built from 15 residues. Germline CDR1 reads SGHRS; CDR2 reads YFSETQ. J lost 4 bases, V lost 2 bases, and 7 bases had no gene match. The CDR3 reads CASSFQTGAGTEAFF. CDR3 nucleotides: TGCGCCAGCAGCTTCCAGACAGGGGCGGGCACTGAAGCTTTCTTT.

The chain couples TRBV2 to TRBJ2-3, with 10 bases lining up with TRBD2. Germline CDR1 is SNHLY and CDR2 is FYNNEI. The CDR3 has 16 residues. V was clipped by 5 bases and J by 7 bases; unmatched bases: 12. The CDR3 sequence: CASSPDSGGAANTQYF. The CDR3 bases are TGTGCCAGCAGTCCGGACAGCGGGGGGGCCGCGAATACGCAGTATTTT.

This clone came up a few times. In DNA, the CDR3 is TGTGCCAGCAGCACCCCCGACAGAAGCTATGGCTACACCTTC. This sequence encodes CASSTPDRSYGYTF. The chain employs TRBV7-2 and TRBJ1-2; maybe TRBD1 (5 bases). CDR1 and CDR2 (germline): SGHTA, FQGNSA. The CDR3 sequence is 14 residues long. V was trimmed by 5 bases and J by 4 bases, leaving 14 bases between them.

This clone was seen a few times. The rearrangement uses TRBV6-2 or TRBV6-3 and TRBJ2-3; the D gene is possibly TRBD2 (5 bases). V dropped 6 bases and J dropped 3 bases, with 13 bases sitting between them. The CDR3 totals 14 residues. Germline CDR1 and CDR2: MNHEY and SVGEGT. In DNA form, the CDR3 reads TGTGCCAGCAGCTTCGGACTTGTTACAGATACGCAGTATTTT. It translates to CASSFGLVTDTQYF.

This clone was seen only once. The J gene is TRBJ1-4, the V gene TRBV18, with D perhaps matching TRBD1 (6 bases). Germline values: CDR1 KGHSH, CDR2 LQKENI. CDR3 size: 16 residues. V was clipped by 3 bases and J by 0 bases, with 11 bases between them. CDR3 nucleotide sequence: TGTGCCAGCTCACCTGGGACAACCGCAACTAATGAAAAACTGTTTTTT. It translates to CASSPGTTATNEKLFF.

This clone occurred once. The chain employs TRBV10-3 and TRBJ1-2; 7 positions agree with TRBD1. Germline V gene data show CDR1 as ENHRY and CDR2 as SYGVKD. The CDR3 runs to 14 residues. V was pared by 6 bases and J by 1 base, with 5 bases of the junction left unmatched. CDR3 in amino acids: CAISLGQNNYGYTF. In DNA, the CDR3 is TGTGCCATCAGCCTGGGACAGAATAACTATGGCTACACCTTC.